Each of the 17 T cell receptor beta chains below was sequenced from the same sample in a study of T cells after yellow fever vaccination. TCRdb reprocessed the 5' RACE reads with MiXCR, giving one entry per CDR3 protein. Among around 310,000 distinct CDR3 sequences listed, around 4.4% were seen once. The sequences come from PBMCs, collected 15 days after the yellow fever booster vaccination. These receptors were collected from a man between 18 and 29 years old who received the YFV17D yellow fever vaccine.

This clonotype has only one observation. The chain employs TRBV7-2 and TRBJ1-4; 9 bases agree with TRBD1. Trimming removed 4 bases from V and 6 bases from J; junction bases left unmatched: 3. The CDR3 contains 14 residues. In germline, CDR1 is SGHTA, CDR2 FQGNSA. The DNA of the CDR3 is TGTGCCAGCAGCTCACGGGACAGGGATGAAAAACTGTTTTTT. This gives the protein CASSSRDRDEKLFF.

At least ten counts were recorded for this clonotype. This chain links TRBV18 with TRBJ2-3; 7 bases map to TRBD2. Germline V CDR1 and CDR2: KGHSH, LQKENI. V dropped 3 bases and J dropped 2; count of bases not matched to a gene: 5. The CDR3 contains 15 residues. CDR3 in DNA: TGTGCCAGCTCACCTCAGCGGGGCGCCACAGATACGCAGTATTTT. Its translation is CASSPQRGATDTQYF.

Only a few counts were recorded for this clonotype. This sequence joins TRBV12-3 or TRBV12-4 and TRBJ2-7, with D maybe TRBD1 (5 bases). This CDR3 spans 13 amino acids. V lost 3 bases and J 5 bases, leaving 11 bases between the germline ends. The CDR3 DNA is TGTGCCAGCAGTTTCCTCCCCAGGGACGAGCAGTACTTC. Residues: CASSFLPRDEQYF.

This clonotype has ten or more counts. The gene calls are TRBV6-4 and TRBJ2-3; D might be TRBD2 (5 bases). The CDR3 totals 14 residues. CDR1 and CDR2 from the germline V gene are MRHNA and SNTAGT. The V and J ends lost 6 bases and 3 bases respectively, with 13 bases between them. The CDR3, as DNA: TGTGCCAGCAGCGAAGGCGGGTGGACAGATACGCAGTATTTT. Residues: CASSEGGWTDTQYF.

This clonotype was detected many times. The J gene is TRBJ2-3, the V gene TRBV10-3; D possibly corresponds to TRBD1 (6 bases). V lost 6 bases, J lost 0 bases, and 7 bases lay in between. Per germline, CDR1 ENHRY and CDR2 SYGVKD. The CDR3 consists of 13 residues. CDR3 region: CAIRGHSTDTQYF. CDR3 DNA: TGTGCCATCAGGGGACATAGCACAGATACGCAGTATTTT.

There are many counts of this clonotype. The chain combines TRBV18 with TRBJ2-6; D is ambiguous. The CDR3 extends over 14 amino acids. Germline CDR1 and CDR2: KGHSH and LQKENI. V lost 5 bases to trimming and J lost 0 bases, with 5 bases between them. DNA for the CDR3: TGTGCCAGCTCAACCGCCTCTGGGGCCAACGTCCTGACTTTC. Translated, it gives CASSTASGANVLTF.

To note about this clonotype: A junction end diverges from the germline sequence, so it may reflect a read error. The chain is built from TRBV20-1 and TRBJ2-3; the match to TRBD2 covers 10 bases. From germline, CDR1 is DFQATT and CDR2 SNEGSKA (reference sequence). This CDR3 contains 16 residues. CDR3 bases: TGCAGTGCTAGAGGGAGACTAGCGGGCCCTGGAGATGCGCAGTATTTT. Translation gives CSARGRLAGPGDAQYF.

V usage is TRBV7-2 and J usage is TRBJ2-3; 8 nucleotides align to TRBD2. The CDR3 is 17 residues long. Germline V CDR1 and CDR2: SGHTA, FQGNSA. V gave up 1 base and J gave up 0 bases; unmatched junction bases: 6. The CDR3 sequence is CASSLVGGGFSTDTQYF. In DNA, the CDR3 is TGTGCCAGCAGCTTAGTTGGCGGGGGGTTTAGCACAGATACGCAGTATTTT. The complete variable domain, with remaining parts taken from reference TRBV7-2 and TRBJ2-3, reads GAGVSQSPSNKVTEKGKDVELRCDPISGHTALYWYRQSLGQGLEFLIYFQGNSAPDKSGLPSDRFSAERTGGSVSTLTIQRTQQEDSAVYLCASSLVGGGFSTDTQYFGPGTRLTVL.

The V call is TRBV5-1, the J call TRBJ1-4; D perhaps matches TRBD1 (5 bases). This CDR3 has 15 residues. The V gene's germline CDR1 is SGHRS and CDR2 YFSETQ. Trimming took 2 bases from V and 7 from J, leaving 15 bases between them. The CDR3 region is CASSFRAGRGEKLFF. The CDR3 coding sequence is TGCGCCAGCAGCTTCCGTGCGGGGCGGGGTGAAAAACTGTTTTTT.

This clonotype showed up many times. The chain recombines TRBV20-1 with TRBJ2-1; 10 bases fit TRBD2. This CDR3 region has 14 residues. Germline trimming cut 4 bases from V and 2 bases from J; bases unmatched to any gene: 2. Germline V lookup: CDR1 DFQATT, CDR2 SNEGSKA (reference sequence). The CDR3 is CSATSGSPYNEQFF. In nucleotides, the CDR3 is TGCAGTGCTACTAGCGGGAGTCCCTACAATGAGCAGTTCTTC.

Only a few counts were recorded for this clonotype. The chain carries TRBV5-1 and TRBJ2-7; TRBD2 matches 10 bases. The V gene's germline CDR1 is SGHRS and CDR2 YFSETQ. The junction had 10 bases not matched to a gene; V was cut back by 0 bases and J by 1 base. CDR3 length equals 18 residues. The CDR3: CASSLAPSSGGKSYEQYF. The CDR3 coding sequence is TGCGCCAGCAGCTTGGCCCCCTCTAGCGGGGGTAAGTCCTACGAGCAGTACTTC.

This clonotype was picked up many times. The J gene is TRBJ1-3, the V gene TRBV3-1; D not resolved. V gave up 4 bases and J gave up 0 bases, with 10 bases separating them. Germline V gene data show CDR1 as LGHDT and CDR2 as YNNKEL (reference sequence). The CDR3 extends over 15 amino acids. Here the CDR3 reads CASSLESFSGNTIYF. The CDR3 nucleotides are TGTGCCAGCAGCCTTGAGAGCTTCTCTGGAAACACCATATATTTT.

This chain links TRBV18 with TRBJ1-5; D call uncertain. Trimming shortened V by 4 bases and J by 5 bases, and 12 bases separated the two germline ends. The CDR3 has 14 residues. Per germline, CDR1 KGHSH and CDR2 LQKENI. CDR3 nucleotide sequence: TGTGCCAGCTCACGATTGCCCACGGATCAGCCCCAGCATTTT. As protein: CASSRLPTDQPQHF.

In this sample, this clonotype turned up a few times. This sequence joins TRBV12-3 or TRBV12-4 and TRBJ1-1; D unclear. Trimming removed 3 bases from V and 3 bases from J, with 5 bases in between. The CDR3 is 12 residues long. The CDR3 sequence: CASSFPDTEAFF. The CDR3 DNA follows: TGTGCCAGCAGTTTCCCGGACACTGAAGCTTTCTTT.

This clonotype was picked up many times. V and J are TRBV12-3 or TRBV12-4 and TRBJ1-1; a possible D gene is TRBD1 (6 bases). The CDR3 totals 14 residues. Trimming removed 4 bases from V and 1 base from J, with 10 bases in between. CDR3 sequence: CASSWGGANTEAFF. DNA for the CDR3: TGTGCCAGCAGTTGGGGGGGCGCGAACACTGAAGCTTTCTTT.

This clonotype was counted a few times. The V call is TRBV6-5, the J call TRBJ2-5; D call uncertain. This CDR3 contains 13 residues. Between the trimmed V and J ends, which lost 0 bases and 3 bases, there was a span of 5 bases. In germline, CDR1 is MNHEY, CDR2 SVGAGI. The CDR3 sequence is CASSYSLEETQYF. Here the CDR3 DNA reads TGTGCCAGCAGTTACTCCCTAGAAGAGACCCAGTACTTC.

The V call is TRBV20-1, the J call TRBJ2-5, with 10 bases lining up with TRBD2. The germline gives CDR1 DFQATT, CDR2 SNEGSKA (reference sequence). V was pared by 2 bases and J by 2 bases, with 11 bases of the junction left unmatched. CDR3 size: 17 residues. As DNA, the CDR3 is TGCAGTGCTAGAAAACCTAGCGGGGGAGGCTATCAAGAGACCCAGTACTTC. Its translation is CSARKPSGGGYQETQYF.